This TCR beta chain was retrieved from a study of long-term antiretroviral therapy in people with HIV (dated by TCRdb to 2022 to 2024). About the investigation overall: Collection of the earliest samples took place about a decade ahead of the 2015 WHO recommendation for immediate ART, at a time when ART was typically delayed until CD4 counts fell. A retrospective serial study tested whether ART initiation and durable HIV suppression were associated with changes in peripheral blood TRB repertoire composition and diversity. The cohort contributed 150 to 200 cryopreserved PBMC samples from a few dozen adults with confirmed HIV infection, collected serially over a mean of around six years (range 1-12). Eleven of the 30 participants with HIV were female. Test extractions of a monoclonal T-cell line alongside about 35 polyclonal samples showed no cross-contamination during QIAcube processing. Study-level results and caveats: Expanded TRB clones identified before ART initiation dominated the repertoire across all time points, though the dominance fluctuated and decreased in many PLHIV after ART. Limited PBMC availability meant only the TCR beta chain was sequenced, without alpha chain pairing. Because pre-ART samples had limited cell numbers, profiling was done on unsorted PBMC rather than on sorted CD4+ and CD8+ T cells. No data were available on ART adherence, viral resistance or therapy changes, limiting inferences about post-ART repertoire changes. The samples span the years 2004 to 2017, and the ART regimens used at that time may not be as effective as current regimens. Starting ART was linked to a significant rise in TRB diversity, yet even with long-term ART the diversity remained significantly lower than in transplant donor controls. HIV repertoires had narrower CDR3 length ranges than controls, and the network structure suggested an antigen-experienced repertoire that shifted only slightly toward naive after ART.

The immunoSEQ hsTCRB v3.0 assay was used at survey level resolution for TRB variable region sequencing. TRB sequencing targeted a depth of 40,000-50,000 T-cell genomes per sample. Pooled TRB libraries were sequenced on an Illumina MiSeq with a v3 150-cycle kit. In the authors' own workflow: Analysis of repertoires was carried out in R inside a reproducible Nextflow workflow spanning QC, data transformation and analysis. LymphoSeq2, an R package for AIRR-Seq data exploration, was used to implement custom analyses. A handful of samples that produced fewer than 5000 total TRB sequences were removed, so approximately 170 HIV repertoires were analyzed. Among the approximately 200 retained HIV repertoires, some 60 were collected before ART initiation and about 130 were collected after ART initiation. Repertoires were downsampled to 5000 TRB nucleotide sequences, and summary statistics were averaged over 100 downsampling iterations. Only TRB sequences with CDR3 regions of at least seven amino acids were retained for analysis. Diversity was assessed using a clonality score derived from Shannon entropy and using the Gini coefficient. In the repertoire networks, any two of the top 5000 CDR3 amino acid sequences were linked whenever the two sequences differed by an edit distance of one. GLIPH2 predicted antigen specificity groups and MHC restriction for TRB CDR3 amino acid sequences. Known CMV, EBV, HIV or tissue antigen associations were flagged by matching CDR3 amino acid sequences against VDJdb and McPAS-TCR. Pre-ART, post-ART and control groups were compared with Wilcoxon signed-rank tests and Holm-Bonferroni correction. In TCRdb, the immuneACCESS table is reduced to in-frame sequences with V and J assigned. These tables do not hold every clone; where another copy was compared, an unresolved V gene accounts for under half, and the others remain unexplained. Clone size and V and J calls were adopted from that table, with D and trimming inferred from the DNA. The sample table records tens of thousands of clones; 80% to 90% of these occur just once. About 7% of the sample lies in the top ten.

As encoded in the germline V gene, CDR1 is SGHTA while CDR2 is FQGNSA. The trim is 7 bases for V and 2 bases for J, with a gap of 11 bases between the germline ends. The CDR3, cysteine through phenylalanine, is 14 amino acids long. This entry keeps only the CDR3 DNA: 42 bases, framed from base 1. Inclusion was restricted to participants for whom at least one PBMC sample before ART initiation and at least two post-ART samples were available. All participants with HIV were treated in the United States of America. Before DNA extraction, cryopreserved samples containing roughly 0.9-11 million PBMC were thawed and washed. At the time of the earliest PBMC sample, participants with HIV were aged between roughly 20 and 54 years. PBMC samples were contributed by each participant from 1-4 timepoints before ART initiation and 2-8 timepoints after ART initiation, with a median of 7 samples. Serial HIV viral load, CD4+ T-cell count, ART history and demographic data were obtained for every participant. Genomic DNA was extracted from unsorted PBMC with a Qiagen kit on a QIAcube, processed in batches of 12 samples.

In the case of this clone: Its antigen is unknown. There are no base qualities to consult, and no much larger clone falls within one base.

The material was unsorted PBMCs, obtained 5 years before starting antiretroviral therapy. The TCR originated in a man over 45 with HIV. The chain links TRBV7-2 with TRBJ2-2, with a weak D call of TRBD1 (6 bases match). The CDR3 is CASKMGHNTGELFF. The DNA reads TGTGCCAGCAAGATGGGACATAACACCGGGGAGCTGTTTTTT.